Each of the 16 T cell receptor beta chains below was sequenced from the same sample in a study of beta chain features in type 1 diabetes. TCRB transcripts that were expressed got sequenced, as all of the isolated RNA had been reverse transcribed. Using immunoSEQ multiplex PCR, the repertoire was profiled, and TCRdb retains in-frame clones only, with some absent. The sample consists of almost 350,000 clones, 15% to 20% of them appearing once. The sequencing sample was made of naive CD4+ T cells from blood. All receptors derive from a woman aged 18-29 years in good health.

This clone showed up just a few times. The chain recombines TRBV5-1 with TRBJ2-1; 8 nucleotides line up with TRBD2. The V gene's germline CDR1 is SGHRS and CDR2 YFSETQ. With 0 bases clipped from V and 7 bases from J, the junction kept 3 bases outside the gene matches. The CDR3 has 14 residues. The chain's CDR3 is CASSLGQRENEQFF. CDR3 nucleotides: TGCGCCAGCAGCTTGGGCCAGCGGGAGAATGAGCAGTTCTTC.

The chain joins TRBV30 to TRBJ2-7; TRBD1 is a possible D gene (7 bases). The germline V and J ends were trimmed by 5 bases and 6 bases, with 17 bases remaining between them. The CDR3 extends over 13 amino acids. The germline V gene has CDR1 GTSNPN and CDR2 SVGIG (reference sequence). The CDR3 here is CAWARAGGTEQYF. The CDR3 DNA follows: TGTGCCTGGGCTCGGGCAGGGGGGACCGAGCAGTACTTC.

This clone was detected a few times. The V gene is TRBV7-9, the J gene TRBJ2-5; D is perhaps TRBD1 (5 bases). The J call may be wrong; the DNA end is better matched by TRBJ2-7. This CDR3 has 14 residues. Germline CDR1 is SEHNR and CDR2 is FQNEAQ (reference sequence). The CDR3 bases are TGTGCCACCCGTCGTGGGGCTGGTGGAGACGAGCAGTACTTC. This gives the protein CATRRGAGGDEQYF.

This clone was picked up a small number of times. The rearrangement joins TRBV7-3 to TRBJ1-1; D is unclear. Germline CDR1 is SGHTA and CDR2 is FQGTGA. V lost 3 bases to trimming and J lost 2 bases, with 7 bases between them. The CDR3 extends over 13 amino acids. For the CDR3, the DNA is TGTGCCAGCAGCTTGGCAGAAAACACTGAAGCTTTCTTT. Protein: CASSLAENTEAFF.

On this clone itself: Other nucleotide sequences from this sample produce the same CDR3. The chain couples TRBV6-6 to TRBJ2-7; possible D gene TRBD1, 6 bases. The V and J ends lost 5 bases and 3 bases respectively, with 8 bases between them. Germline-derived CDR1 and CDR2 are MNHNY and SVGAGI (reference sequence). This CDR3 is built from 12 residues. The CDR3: CASSTQGYEQYF. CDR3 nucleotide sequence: TGTGCCAGCAGTACACAGGGCTACGAGCAGTACTTC.

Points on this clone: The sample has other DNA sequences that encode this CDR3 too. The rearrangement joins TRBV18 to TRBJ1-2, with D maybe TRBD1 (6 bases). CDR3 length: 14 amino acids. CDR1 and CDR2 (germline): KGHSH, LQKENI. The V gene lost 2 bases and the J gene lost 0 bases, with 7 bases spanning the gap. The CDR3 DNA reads TGTGCCAGCTCACCAGGGGGCTCTAACTATGGCTACACCTTC. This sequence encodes CASSPGGSNYGYTF. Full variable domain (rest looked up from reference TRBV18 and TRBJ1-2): NAGVMQNPRHLVRRRGQEARLRCSPMKGHSHVYWYRQLPEEGLKFMVYLQKENIIDESGMPKERFSAEFPKEGPSILRIQQVVRGDSAAYFCASSPGGSNYGYTFGSGTRLTVV.

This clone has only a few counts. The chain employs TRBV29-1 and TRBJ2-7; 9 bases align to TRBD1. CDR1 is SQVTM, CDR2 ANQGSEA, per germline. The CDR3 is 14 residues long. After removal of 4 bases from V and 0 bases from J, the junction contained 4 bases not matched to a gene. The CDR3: CSVGNRGHSYEQYF. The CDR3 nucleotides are TGCAGCGTTGGAAACAGGGGGCACTCCTACGAGCAGTACTTC.

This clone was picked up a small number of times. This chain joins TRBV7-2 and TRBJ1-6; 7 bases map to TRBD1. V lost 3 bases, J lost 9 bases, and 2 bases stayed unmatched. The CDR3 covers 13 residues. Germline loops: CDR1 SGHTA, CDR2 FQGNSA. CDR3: CASSFGTASPLHF. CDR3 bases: TGTGCCAGCAGCTTTGGGACAGCTTCACCCCTCCACTTT.

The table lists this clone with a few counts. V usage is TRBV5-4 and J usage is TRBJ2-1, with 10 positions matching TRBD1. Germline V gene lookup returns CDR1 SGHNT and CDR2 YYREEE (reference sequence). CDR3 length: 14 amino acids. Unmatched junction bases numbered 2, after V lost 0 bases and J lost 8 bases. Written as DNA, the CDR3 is TGTGCCAGCAGCTTGGCCGACAGGGGGCATGAGCAGTTCTTC. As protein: CASSLADRGHEQFF.

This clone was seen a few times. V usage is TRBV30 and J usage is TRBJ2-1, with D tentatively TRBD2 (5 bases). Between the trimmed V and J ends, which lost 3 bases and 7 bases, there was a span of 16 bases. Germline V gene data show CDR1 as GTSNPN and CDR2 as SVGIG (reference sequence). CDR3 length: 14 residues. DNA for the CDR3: TGTGCCTGGAGGGGAGACTGGAAGAGAAATGAGCAGTTCTTC. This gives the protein CAWRGDWKRNEQFF. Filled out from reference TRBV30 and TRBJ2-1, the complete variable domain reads SQTIHQWPATLVQPVGSPLSLECTVEGTSNPNLYWYRQAAGRGLQLLFYSVGIGQISSEVPQNLSASRPQDRQFILSSKKLLLSDSGFYLCAWRGDWKRNEQFFGPGTRLTVL.

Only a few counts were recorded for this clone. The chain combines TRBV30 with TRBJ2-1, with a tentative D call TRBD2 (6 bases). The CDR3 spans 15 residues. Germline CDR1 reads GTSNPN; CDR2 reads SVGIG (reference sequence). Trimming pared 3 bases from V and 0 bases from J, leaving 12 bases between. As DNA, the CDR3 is TGTGCCTGGAGGATGGCGGGGAGCTCCTACAATGAGCAGTTCTTC. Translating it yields CAWRMAGSSYNEQFF.

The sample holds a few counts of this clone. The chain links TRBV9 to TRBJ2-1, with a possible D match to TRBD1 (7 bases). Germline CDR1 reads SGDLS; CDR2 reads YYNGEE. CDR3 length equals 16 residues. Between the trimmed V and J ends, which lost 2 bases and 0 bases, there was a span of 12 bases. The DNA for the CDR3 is TGTGCCAGCAGCGTCCAGGGGGGCAGCTCCTACAATGAGCAGTTCTTC. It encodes CASSVQGGSSYNEQFF. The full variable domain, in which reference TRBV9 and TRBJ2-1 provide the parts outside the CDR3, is DSGVTQTPKHLITATGQRVTLRCSPRSGDLSVYWYQQSLDQGLQFLIQYYNGEERAKGNILERFSAQQFPDLHSELNLSSLELGDSALYFCASSVQGGSSYNEQFFGPGTRLTVL.

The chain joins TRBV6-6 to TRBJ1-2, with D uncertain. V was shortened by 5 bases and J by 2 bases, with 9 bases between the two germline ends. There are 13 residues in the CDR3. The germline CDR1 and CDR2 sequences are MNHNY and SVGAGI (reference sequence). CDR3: CASSETPNYGYTF. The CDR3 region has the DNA TGTGCCAGCAGTGAGACACCCAACTATGGCTACACCTTC.

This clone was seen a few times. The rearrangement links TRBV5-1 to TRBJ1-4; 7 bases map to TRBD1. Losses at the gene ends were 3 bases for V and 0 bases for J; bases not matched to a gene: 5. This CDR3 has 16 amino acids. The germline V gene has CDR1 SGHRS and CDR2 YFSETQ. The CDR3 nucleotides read TGCGCCAGCAGCTCGGGGGACAGAGCAACTAATGAAAAACTGTTTTTT. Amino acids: CASSSGDRATNEKLFF.

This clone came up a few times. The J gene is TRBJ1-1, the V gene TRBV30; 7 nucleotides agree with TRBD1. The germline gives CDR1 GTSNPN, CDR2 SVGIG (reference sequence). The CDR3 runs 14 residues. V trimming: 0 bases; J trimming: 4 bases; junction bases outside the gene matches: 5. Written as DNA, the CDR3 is TGTGCCTGGAGTGTGACAGGGCGGACCACTGAAGCTTTCTTT. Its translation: CAWSVTGRTTEAFF. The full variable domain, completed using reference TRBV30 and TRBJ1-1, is SQTIHQWPATLVQPVGSPLSLECTVEGTSNPNLYWYRQAAGRGLQLLFYSVGIGQISSEVPQNLSASRPQDRQFILSSKKLLLSDSGFYLCAWSVTGRTTEAFFGQGTRLTVV.

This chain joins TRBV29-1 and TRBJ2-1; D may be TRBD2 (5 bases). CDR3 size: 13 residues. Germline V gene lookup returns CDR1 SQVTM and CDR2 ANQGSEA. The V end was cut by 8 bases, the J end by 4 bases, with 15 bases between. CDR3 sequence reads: CSFRDSKYNEQFF. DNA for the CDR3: TGCAGCTTCCGGGATTCGAAATACAATGAGCAGTTCTTC.